The clone carrying this T cell receptor (beta chain) was observed many times. Its antigen is not known. This sample was taken from a study of T cells in Graves' hyperthyroidism and ophthalmopathy. Overall study results and limits: Stable hyperthyroidism and ophthalmopathy were separated using 13 V-J signatures.

The CDR3 runs 13 residues. Germline CDR1 MDHEN, CDR2 SYDVKM. V was shortened by 5 bases and J by 1 base, with 8 bases between the two germline ends. Amplification targeted TCR beta CDR3 regions from RNA transcripts. The HTBI primer set served for first-round RT-PCR of the TCR CDR3. TCRdb reprocessed the multiplex PCR reads with MiXCR, giving one entry per CDR3 protein. The repertoire holds more than 500,000 distinct CDR3 sequences, with about 16% as singletons. The receptor's source is a woman aged 30 to 39 with Graves' ophthalmopathy. The rearrangement joins TRBV28 to TRBJ1-1; D uncertain. Specimen: blood. The CDR3 spells CASSAYPNTEAFF. The CDR3 bases are TGTGCCAGCAGTGCTTATCCGAACACTGAAGCTTTCTTT.